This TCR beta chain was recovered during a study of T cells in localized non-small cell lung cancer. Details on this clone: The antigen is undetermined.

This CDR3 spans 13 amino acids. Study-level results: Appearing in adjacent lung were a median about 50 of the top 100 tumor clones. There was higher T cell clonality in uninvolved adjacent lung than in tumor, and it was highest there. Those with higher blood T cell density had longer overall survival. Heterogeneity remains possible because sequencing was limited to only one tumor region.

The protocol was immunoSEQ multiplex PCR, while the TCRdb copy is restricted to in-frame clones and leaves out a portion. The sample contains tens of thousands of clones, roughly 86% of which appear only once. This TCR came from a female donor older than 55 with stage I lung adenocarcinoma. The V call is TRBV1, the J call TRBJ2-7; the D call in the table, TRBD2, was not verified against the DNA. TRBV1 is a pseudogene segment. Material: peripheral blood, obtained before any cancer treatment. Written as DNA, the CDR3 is TGCACCAGCAGCCAAGAAGTAGAGCACGAGCAGTACTTC. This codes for CTSSQEVEHEQYF.